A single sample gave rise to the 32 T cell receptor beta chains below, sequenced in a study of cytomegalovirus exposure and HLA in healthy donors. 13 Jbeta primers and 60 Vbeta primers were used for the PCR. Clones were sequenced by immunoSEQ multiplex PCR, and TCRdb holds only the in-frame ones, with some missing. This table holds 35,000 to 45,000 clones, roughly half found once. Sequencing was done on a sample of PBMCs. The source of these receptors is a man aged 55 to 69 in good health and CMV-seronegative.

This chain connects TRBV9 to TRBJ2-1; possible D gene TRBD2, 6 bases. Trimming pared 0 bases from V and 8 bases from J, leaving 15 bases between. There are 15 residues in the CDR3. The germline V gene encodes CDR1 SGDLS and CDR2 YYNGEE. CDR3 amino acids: CASSVGREKTHEQFF. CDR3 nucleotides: TGTGCCAGCAGCGTAGGTCGGGAGAAGACCCATGAGCAGTTCTTC.

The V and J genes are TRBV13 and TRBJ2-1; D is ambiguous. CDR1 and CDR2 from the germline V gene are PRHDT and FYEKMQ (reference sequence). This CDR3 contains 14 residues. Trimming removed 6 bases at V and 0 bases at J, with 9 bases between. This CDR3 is CASRSRSSYNEQFF. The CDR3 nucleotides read TGTGCCAGCAGATCTCGGAGCTCCTACAATGAGCAGTTCTTC.

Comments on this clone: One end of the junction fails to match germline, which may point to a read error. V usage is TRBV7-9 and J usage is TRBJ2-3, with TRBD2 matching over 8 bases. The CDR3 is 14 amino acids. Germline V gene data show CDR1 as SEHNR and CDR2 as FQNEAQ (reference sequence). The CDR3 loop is CGPRGESTPDTQYF. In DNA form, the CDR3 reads TGCGGGCCGCGGGGGGAATCGACTCCAGATACGCAGTATTTT.

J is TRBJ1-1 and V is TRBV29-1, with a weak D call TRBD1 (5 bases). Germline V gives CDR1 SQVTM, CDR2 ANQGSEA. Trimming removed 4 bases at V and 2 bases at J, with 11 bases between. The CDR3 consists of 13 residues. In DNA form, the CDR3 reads TGCAGCGTTGGCGGGACTTATAACACTGAAGCTTTCTTT. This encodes CSVGGTYNTEAFF.

The CDR3 DNA sequence: TGTGCCACCAGCAGGAAGGGGGAAAGCAATCAGCCCCAGCATTTT. Translation gives CATSRKGESNQPQHF. The chain links TRBV15 to TRBJ1-5, with a possible D match to TRBD1 (6 bases). V shed 3 bases and J shed 1 base, with 10 bases lying between them. The germline gives CDR1 LNHNV, CDR2 YYDKDF (reference sequence). This CDR3 is 15 amino acids long.

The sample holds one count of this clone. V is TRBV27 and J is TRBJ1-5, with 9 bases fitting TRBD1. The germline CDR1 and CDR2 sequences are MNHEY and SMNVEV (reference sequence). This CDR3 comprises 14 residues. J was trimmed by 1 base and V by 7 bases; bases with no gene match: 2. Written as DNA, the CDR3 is TGTGCCAGCAAACAGGGGGCAAGCAATCAGCCCCAGCATTTT. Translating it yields CASKQGASNQPQHF.

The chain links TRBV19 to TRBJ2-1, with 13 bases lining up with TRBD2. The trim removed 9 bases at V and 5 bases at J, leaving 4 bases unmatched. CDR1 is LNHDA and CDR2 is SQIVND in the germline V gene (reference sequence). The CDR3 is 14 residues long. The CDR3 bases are TGTGCCAGCACTGGACTAGCGGGAGACAATGAGCAGTTCTTC. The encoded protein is CASTGLAGDNEQFF. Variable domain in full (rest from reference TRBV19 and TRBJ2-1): DGGITQSPKYLFRKEGQNVTLSCEQNLNHDAMYWYRQDPGQGLRLIYYSQIVNDFQKGDIAEGYSVSREKKESFPLTVTSAQKNPTAFYLCASTGLAGDNEQFFGPGTRLTVL.

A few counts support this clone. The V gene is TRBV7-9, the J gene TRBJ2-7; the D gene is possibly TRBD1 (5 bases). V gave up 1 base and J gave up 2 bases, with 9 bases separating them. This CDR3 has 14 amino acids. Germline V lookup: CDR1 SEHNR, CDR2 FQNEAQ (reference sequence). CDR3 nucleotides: TGTGCCAGCAGCTTAGAGCTGGACACCTACGAGCAGTACTTC. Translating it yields CASSLELDTYEQYF.

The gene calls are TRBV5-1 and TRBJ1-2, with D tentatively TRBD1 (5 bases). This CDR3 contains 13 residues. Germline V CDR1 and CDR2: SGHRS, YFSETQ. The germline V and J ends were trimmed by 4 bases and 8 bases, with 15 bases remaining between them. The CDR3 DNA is TGCGCCAGCAGCCCTTCGGATAACAGGGGCTACACCTTC. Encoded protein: CASSPSDNRGYTF.

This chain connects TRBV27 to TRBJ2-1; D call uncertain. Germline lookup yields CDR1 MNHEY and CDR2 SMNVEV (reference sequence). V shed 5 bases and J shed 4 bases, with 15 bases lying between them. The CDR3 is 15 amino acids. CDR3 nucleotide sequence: TGTGCCAGCAGTCCCACTCCGCTAGATTACAATGAGCAGTTCTTC. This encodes CASSPTPLDYNEQFF.

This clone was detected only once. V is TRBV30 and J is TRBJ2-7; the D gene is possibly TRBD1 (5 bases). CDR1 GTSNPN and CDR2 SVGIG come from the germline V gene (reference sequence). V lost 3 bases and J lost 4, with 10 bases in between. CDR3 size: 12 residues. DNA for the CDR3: TGTGCCTGGAGCGCCAGGGTATACGAGCAGTACTTC. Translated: CAWSARVYEQYF.

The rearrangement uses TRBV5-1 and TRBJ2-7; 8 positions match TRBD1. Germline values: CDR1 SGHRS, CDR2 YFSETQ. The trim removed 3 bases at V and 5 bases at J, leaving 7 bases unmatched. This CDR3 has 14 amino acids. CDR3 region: CASSSGPGGDEQYF. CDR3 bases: TGCGCCAGCAGCTCCGGCCCAGGGGGCGACGAGCAGTACTTC.

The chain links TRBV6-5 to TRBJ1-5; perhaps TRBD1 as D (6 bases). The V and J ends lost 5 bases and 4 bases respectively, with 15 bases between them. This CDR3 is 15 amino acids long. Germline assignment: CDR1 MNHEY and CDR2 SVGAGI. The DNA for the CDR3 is TGTGCCAGCAGTCCCCTTCGGGGGGCTAATCAGCCCCAGCATTTT. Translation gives CASSPLRGANQPQHF.

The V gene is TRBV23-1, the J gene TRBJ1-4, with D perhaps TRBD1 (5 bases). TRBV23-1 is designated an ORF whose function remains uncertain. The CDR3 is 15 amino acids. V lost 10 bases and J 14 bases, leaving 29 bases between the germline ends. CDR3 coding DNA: TGCGCCAACATGACTCCCGGGACTCTGAGCCAAAGTCTGTTTTTT. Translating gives CANMTPGTLSQSLFF.

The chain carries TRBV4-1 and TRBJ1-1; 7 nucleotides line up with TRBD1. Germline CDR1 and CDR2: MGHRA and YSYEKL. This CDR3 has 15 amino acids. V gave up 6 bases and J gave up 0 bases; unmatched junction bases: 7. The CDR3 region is CASRGQAIMNTEAFF. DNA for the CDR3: TGCGCCAGCAGAGGACAGGCAATTATGAACACTGAAGCTTTCTTT.

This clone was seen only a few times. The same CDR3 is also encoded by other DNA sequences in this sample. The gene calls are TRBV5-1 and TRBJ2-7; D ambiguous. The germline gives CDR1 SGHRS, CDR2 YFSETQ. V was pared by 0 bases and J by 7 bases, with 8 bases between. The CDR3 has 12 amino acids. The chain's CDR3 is CASSLGAGEQYF. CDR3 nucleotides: TGCGCCAGCAGCTTGGGGGCTGGTGAGCAGTACTTC.

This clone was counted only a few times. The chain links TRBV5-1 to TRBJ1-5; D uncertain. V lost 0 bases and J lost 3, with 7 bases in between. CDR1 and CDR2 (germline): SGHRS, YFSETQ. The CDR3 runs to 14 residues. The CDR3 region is CASSLDGTNQPQHF. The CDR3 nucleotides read TGCGCCAGCAGCTTGGACGGTACCAATCAGCCCCAGCATTTT. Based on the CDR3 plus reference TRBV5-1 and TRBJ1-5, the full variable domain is KAGVTQTPRYLIKTRGQQVTLSCSPISGHRSVSWYQQTPGQGLQFLFEYFSETQRNKGNFPGRFSGRQFSNSRSEMNVSTLELGDSALYLCASSLDGTNQPQHFGDGTRLSIL.

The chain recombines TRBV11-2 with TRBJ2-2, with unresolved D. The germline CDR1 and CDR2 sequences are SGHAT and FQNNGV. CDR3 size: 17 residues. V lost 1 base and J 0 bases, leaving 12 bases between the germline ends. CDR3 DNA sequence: TGTGCCAGCAGCTTAGCCCTCCTAACCACGAACACCGGGGAGCTGTTTTTT. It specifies CASSLALLTTNTGELFF.

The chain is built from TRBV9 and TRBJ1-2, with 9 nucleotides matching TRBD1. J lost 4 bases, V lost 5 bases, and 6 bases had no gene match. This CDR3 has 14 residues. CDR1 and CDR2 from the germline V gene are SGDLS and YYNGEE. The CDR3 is CASRRDRAGYGYTF. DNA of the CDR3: TGTGCCAGCAGGAGGGACAGGGCCGGCTATGGCTACACCTTC.

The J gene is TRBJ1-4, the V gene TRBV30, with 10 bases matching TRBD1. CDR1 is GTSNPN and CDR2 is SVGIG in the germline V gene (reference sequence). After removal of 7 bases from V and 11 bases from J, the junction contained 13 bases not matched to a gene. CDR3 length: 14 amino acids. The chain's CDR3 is CAYAVGQGSEKLFF. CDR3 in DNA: TGTGCCTACGCCGTGGGACAGGGGAGTGAGAAACTGTTTTTT.

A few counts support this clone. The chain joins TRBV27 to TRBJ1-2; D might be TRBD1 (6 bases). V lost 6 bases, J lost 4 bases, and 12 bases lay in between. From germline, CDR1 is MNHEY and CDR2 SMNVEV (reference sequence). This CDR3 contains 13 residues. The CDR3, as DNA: TGTGCCAGCAGCCCTCGGGGGGCCTATGGCTACACCTTC. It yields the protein CASSPRGAYGYTF.

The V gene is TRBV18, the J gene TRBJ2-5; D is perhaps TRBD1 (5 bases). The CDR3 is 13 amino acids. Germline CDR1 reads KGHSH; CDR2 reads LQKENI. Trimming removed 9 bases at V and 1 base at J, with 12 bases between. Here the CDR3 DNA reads TGTGCCAGTTTGCAGGGTATCCAAGAGACCCAGTACTTC. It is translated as CASLQGIQETQYF.

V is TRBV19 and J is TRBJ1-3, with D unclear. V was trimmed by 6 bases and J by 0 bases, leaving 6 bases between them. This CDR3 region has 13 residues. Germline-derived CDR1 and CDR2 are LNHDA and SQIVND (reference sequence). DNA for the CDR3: TGTGCCAGTAGACAGTACTCTGGAAACACCATATATTTT. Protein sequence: CASRQYSGNTIYF.

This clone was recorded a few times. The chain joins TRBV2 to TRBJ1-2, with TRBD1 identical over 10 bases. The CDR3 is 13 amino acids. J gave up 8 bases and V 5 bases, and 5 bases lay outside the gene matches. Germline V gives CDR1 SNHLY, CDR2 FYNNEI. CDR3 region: CASSTLTGGGYTF. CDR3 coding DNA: TGTGCCAGCAGTACATTGACAGGGGGCGGCTACACCTTC.

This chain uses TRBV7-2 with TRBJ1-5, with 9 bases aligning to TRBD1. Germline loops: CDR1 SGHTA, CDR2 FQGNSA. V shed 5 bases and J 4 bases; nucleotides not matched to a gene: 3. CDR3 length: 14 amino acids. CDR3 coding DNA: TGTGCCAGCAGCCCGACAGGGGGAAATCAGCCCCAGCATTTT. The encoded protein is CASSPTGGNQPQHF.

In DNA form, the CDR3 reads TGTGCCAGTAGCAGGGACAGGGTGAGACAGCCCCAGCATTTT. This sequence encodes CASSRDRVRQPQHF. This chain connects TRBV19 to TRBJ1-5; 9 bases agree with TRBD1. Per germline, CDR1 LNHDA and CDR2 SQIVND (reference sequence). CDR3 size: 14 residues. V shed 6 bases and J 7 bases; nucleotides not matched to a gene: 7.

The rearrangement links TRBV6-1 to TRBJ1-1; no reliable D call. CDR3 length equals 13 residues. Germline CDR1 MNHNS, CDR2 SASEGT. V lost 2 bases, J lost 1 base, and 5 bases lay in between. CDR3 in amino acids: CASSEQKNTEAFF. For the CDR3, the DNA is TGTGCCAGCAGTGAACAGAAGAACACTGAAGCTTTCTTT.

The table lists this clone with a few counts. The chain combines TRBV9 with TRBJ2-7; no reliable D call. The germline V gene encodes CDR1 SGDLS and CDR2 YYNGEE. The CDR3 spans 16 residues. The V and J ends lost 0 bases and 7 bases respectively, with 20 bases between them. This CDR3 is CASSVEPGLAGEEQYF. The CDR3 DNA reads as TGTGCCAGCAGCGTAGAGCCTGGGCTCGCAGGTGAAGAGCAGTACTTC.

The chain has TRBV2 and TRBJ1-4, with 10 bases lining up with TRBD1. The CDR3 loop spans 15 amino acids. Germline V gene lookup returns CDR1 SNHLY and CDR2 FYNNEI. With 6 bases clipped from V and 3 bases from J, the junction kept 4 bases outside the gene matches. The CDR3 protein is CASRRDRGPNEKLFF. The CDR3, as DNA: TGTGCCAGCAGGCGAGACAGGGGGCCTAATGAAAAACTGTTTTTT.

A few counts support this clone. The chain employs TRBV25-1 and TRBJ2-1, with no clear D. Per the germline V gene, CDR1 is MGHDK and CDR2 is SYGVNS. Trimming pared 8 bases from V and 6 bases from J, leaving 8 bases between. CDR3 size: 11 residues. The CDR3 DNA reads TGTGCCAGCGGAGATCTCAATGAGCAGTTCTTC. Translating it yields CASGDLNEQFF.

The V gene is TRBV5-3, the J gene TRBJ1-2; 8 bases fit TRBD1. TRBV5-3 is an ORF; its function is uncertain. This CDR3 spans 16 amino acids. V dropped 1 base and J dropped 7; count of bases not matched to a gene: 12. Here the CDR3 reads CARSLRTGCDLGGYTF. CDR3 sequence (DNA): TGTGCCAGAAGCTTGCGGACAGGGTGTGATTTAGGTGGCTACACCTTC.

The CDR3 reads CAWSVRTSGSWGNEQFF. CDR3 nucleotide sequence: TGTGCCTGGAGTGTACGGACTAGCGGGAGCTGGGGCAATGAGCAGTTCTTC. The chain employs TRBV30 and TRBJ2-1, with 13 bases fitting TRBD2. The CDR3 has 17 residues. Trimming removed 0 bases from V and 6 bases from J; junction bases left unmatched: 8. Germline V CDR1 and CDR2: GTSNPN, SVGIG (reference sequence).